This TCR beta chain originates from a study of blood T cell repertoires in COVID-19. Study-wide context: Whether acute or convalescent, the COVID-19 samples came from the United States, Italy and Spain.

Here immunoSEQ multiplex PCR was the method, and the copy in TCRdb shows in-frame clones only, minus some. The sample has approximately 200,000 clones, approximately 80% seen once; the top ten hold 6.5% to 9%. Trimming took 4 bases from V and 6 from J; bases not matched to a gene: 7. From germline, CDR1 is SGHRS and CDR2 YFSETQ. The CDR3 loop spans 15 amino acids. Participants, 18 to 89 years old, spanned more than 20 US areas. Participant-given clinical history determined each cohort assignment. The chain recombines TRBV5-1 with TRBJ2-1; 10 bases agree with TRBD2. Sequencing was carried out using PBMCs or T cells enriched from blood (not recorded which). The receptor was isolated from a woman aged 40 to 50 with acute COVID-19. CDR3 DNA: TGCGCCAGCAGCATTAGCGGGGGGCCCCCCAATGAGCAGTTCTTC. Protein sequence: CASSISGGPPNEQFF.